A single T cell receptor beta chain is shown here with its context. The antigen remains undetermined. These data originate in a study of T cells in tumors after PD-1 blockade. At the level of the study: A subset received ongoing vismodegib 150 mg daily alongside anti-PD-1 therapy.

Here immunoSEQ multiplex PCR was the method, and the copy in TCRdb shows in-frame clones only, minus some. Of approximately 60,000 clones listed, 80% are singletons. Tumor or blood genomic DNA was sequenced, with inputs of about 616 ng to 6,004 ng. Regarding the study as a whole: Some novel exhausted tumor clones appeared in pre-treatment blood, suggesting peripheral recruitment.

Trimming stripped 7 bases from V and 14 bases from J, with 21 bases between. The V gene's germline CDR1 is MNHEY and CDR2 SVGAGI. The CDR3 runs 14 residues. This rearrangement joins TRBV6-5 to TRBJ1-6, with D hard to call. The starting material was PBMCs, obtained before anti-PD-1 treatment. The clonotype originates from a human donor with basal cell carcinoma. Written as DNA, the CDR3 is TGTGCCAGCAAAAAACTGGCCCGTGACGGGACCCTCCACTTT. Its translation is CASKKLARDGTLHF.